This is a list of T cell receptor beta chains from one sample in a study of regulatory T cells in long-lasting Graves disease. TCRdb recomputed calls from the multiplex PCR reads with MiXCR, one row per CDR3 protein. The data hold some 500,000 distinct CDR3 sequences, with 15% to 20% observed a single time. This sample was shared with a second study, whose subject was T cells in Graves' hyperthyroidism and ophthalmopathy.

This material consisted of peripheral blood mononuclear cells (PBMCs), taken at new diagnosis, from a patient treated with antithyroid drugs. These TCRs come from a middle-aged woman with Graves disease. The CDR3 runs from the conserved cysteine through the conserved F or W. D genes are given only for firm matches. Size is omitted from some rows. Given values are once, few, many or a class for expanded clones.

v_call	j_call	clone_size	d_call	cdr3_nt	cdr3_aa
TRBV7-2	TRBJ1-2	many	TRBD1	TGTGCCAGCAGCAATAGACGCGCGGGACAGGGGAACTATGGCTACACCTTC	CASSNRRAGQGNYGYTF
TRBV5-5	TRBJ1-1	few	NA	TGTGCCAGCACCCCCTCCGGCCACAGCCTGAACACTGAAGCTTTCTTT	CASTPSGHSLNTEAFF
TRBV4-1	TRBJ1-4	few	NA	TGCGCCAGCAGCCCAGAAAATGAAAAACTGTTTTTT	CASSPENEKLFF
TRBV7-9	TRBJ1-5	NA	NA	TGTGCCAGCAGCTTAGGGCTGGCGCCTGGGGAGCCCCAGCATTTT	CASSLGLAPGEPQHF
TRBV3-1	TRBJ2-5	many	TRBD2	TGTGCCAGCAGCCAAGCCGGGACTAGCGGGGGTGAGACCCAGTACTTC	CASSQAGTSGGETQYF
TRBV19	TRBJ1-1	few	NA	TGTGCCAGTAGTACCCTCCCGGAAAAGCCAGCTTTCTTT	CASSTLPEKPAFF
TRBV7-6	TRBJ2-2	many	NA	TGTGCCAGCAGCCTTTACCGCGAGACAGTCGGCACCGGGGAGCTGTTTTTT	CASSLYRETVGTGELFF
TRBV27	TRBJ2-7	NA	TRBD1	TGTGCCAGCAGTTCATCCCGAGGACAGGGGAGAGAGCAGTACTTC	CASSSSRGQGREQYF
TRBV29-1	TRBJ2-5	NA	TRBD2	TGCAGCGTTGGCCTAGCGGGGGGCCGGGATGGGGAGACCCAGTACTTC	CSVGLAGGRDGETQYF
TRBV4-1	TRBJ1-4	NA	NA	TGCGCCAGCAACCCCCGCCTCAGGGGATGGGACGCAACTAATGAAAAACTGTTTTTT	CASNPRLRGWDATNEKLFF
TRBV28	TRBJ1-2	NA	NA	TGTGCCAGCAGGCCGCCAGGCCGCTATGGCTACACCTTC	CASRPPGRYGYTF
TRBV29-1	TRBJ2-5	few	NA	TGCAGCGCCTGGGACGGACAAGAGACCCAGTACTTC	CSAWDGQETQYF
TRBV29-1	TRBJ2-2	few	NA	TGCAGCGTTGAAATAGGCTCCGGGGAGCTGTTTTTT	CSVEIGSGELFF
TRBV19	TRBJ2-7	NA	TRBD2	TGTGCCAGTAGTCCCCGACTAGCGGGGGGGCCGAAGAACGAGCAGTACTTC	CASSPRLAGGPKNEQYF
TRBV11-2	TRBJ2-5	few	NA	TGTGCCAGCAGCTTAGGGATAAACCAAGAGACCCAGTACTTC	CASSLGINQETQYF
TRBV6-1	TRBJ1-3	NA	NA	TGTGCCAGCAGTGAAATCGGGGTCTCTGGAAACACCATATATTTT	CASSEIGVSGNTIYF
TRBV5-1	TRBJ1-1	few	NA	TGCGCCAGCAGCTCACCCGGGACTAATGAAGCTTTCTTT	CASSSPGTNEAFF
TRBV7-9	TRBJ1-1	few	NA	TGTGCCAGCAGCTTAGAGCGGCTTAGGACAGAAGCTTTCTTT	CASSLERLRTEAFF
TRBV2	TRBJ2-2	few	NA	TGTGCCAGCAGTCCCCCGGCATCGTACACCGGGGAGCTGTTTTTT	CASSPPASYTGELFF
TRBV3-1	TRBJ1-5	NA	TRBD1	TGTGCCAGCAGCCCCACAGGGGTAGGAGGCAATCAGCCCCAGCATTTT	CASSPTGVGGNQPQHF
TRBV6-1	TRBJ2-6	few	TRBD1	TGTCTCACGGACAGGGCGGTCTTCGTCCTGACTTTC	CLTDRAVFVLTF
TRBV18	TRBJ2-6	NA	NA	TGTGCCAGCTCACCAGGACTCTTTGGTTCCCCTGGGGCCAACGTCCTGACTTTC	CASSPGLFGSPGANVLTF
TRBV12-3/TRBV12-4	TRBJ1-1	many	TRBD1	TGTGCCAGCGATGACCGGGACAGGGGGCCGTTACCCACTGAAGCTTTCTTT	CASDDRDRGPLPTEAFF
TRBV6-1	TRBJ1-2	many	NA	TGTGCCAGCAGTGAATGGCGAAGCGGCAGGACTAACTATGGCTACACCTTC	CASSEWRSGRTNYGYTF
TRBV3-1	TRBJ1-6	NA	TRBD1	TGTGCCAGCAGCCAACAAACAGGGGGCCACTATAATTCACCCCTCCACTTT	CASSQQTGGHYNSPLHF
TRBV12-3/TRBV12-4	TRBJ2-3	many	NA	TGTGCCAGCAGTTTCAAGGTCGGATCCGCAGATACGCAGTATTTT	CASSFKVGSADTQYF
TRBV5-1	TRBJ2-2	many	TRBD2	TGCGCCAGCAGCCCGACTAGCGAGAACACCGGGGAGCTGTTTTTT	CASSPTSENTGELFF
TRBV18	TRBJ2-3	many	NA	TGTGCCAGCTCACGACTCGTCGCGGCTAGCACAGATACGCAGTATTTT	CASSRLVAASTDTQYF
TRBV18	TRBJ2-2	NA	TRBD1	TGTGCCAGCTCTCCCGGGACAGGGGCGACCGGGGAGCTGTTTTTT	CASSPGTGATGELFF
TRBV15	TRBJ1-4	many	NA	TGTGCCACCAGCTCAAGGACGGCAACTAATGAAAAACTGTTTTTT	CATSSRTATNEKLFF
TRBV12-3/TRBV12-4	TRBJ2-5	many	TRBD2	TGTGCCAGCAGTTTTGGACTAGCAGGGGAGACCCAGTACTTC	CASSFGLAGETQYF
TRBV14	TRBJ2-7	NA	NA	TGTGCCAGCAGCCAAGGGGTGATAAACTACGAGCAGTACTTC	CASSQGVINYEQYF
TRBV7-9	TRBJ1-1	NA	NA	TGTGCCAGCAGCCCACAGGATTGGGGTGTGACTGAAGCTTTCTTT	CASSPQDWGVTEAFF
TRBV5-8	TRBJ2-1	many	NA	TGTGCCAGCAGCTGGGGGGTAACCTACAATGAGCAGTTCTTC	CASSWGVTYNEQFF
TRBV4-1	TRBJ1-1	few	NA	TGTGCCAGCAGCCAACCGGACCGAAACACTGAAGCTTTCTTT	CASSQPDRNTEAFF
TRBV28	TRBJ1-5	NA	NA	TGTGCCAGCGACAATTGGGGGGGCGGTCAGCCCCAGCATTTT	CASDNWGGGQPQHF
TRBV11-2	TRBJ1-2	few	TRBD1	TGTGCCAGCAGATCTATAGGGGGCCCTTATCACACTAACTATGGCTACACCTTC	CASRSIGGPYHTNYGYTF
TRBV2	TRBJ1-4	many	NA	TGTGCCACCCTTAGGGGGGGAAGAGATGAAAAACTGTTTTTT	CATLRGGRDEKLFF
TRBV3-1	TRBJ2-4	NA	NA	TGTGCCAGCAGCCAATATGGGGGGAAAGGAAACATTCAGTACTTC	CASSQYGGKGNIQYF
TRBV12-3/TRBV12-4	TRBJ2-1	many	NA	TGTGCCAGCAAGGGGCTTTGGGGGGGGCAGAATGAGCAGTTCTTC	CASKGLWGGQNEQFF
TRBV6-2/TRBV6-3	TRBJ2-2	NA	TRBD1	TGTGCCAGCAGTTACTCACAGGGGGTTTTTACCGGGGAGCTGTTTTTT	CASSYSQGVFTGELFF
TRBV27	TRBJ2-7	many	NA	TGTGCCAGCAGTTCCCGACAGGTCCGGGAGCAGTACTTC	CASSSRQVREQYF
TRBV20-1	TRBJ2-7	NA	NA	TGCAGTGCACCTTTGGGTATGAAGGTTGCGCAGTACTTC	CSAPLGMKVAQYF